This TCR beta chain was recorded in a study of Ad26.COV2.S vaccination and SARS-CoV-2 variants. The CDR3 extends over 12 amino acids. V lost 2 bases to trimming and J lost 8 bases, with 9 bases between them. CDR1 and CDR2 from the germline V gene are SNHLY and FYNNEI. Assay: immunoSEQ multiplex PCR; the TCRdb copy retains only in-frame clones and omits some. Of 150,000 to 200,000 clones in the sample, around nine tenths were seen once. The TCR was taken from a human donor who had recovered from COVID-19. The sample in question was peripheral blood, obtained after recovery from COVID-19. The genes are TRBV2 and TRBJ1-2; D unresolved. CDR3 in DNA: TGTGCCAGCAGTGAATCCGGGCTCGGCTACACCTTC. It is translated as CASSESGLGYTF.